This TCR beta chain was captured by sequencing in a study of T cells in Graves' hyperthyroidism and ophthalmopathy. This clonotype was detected ten times or more. The source material, RNA transcripts, was used to amplify TCR beta CDR3 regions. The HTBI primer set served for first-round RT-PCR of the TCR CDR3. TCRdb ran MiXCR on the multiplex PCR reads and lists one entry per CDR3 protein. The sample consists of 460,000 or so distinct CDR3 sequences, roughly an eighth of them appearing once. CDR3 length: 14 residues. From germline, CDR1 is SNHLY and CDR2 FYNNEI. V was clipped by 6 bases and J by 5 bases, with 13 bases between them.

The sequence came from a woman younger than 35 with Graves' hyperthyroidism. J is TRBJ2-2 and V is TRBV2; no clear D. Sequenced sample: blood. The CDR3 spells CASRPGRETGELFF. The CDR3 nucleotides read TGTGCCAGCAGGCCGGGCCGTGAAACCGGGGAGCTGTTTTTT.